This TCR beta chain was recorded in a study of T cells in Graves' hyperthyroidism and ophthalmopathy. This clonotype was found many times. From germline, CDR1 is SGHRS and CDR2 YFSETQ. The CDR3 extends over 13 amino acids. V shed 3 bases and J shed 4 bases, with 9 bases lying between them. RNA transcripts were the template for amplifying TCR beta CDR3 regions. Carried out on the TCR CDR3, a first-round RT-PCR used the HTBI primer set. Each CDR3 protein is one row after TCRdb ran MiXCR on the multiplex PCR reads. Seen here are hundreds of thousands of distinct CDR3 sequences, roughly a sixth observed once, and the top ten hold roughly 3.3%.

The material sequenced was blood. The chain employs TRBV5-1 and TRBJ2-3, with D possibly matching TRBD2 (5 bases). The receptor comes from a woman between 40 and 50 years old with Graves' ophthalmopathy. Here the CDR3 reads CASSWLASDTQYF. In nucleotides, the CDR3 is TGCGCCAGCAGCTGGCTAGCATCAGATACGCAGTATTTT.